This TCR beta chain is from a study of T cells in Graves' hyperthyroidism and ophthalmopathy. Over 9 ml of fresh peripheral blood supplied the PBMCs. Template material for amplifying TCR beta CDR3 regions consisted of RNA transcripts. Carried out on the TCR CDR3, a first-round RT-PCR used the HTBI primer set. MiXCR, run by TCRdb on the multiplex PCR reads, gives a single entry per CDR3 protein. The sample shows more than 500,000 distinct CDR3 sequences, 12% to 15% of them seen only once. Germline-derived CDR1 and CDR2 are SGHNT and YYREEE (reference sequence). CDR3 length equals 15 residues. Trimming removed 3 bases at V and 2 bases at J, with 15 bases between.

The chain recombines TRBV5-4 with TRBJ2-7, with D possibly TRBD2 on 5 matching bases. This clonotype was obtained from a woman aged 40 to 50 with Graves' hyperthyroidism. Source material: blood. CDR3 DNA: TGTGCCAGCAGCTGGGAGCGGCACCCTACCTACGAGCAGTACTTC. This translates into CASSWERHPTYEQYF.